The next 3 T cell receptor beta chains were all read from a single sample in a study of T cell responses to AZD1222 COVID-19 vaccine. Assay: immunoSEQ multiplex PCR; the TCRdb copy retains only in-frame clones and omits some. The data hold about 160,000 clones, with approximately 90% observed a single time. The sequenced sample was peripheral blood, obtained on day 0 of AZD1222 vaccination. These receptors were taken from an adult in good health.

V and J are TRBV28 and TRBJ2-7; the D gene is possibly TRBD2 (5 bases). Trimming stripped 6 bases from V and 2 bases from J, with 17 bases between. Germline CDR1 MDHEN, CDR2 SYDVKM. This CDR3 comprises 15 residues. Here the CDR3 reads CASSFPEGAAYEQYF. The CDR3 DNA reads as TGTGCCAGCAGCTTTCCTGAGGGAGCAGCCTACGAGCAGTACTTC. Filled out from reference TRBV28 and TRBJ2-7, the complete variable domain reads DVKVTQSSRYLVKRTGEKVFLECVQDMDHENMFWYRQDPGLGLRLIYFSYDVKMKEKGDIPEGYSVSREKKERFSLILESASTNQTSMYLCASSFPEGAAYEQYFGPGTRLTVT.

The V and J genes are TRBV3-1 (or the pseudogene TRBV3-2) and TRBJ1-5, with D unresolved. V was trimmed by 0 bases and J by 0 bases, leaving 6 bases between them. CDR3 length: 15 residues. Germline CDR1 and CDR2: LGHDT and YNNKEL (reference sequence). The CDR3 here is CASSQDAVSNQPQHF. CDR3 nucleotides: TGTGCCAGCAGCCAAGATGCCGTTAGCAATCAGCCCCAGCATTTT.

J is TRBJ2-1 and V is TRBV7-3; D gene ambiguous. There are 17 residues in the CDR3. The V end was cut by 5 bases, the J end by 9 bases, with 26 bases between. The germline gives CDR1 SGHTA, CDR2 FQGTGA. This CDR3 is CASSPSHQGLGHPEQFF. The CDR3 DNA is TGTGCCAGCAGCCCATCCCATCAAGGTTTAGGGCACCCTGAGCAGTTCTTC. Full variable domain (remainder filled in from reference TRBV7-3 and TRBJ2-1): GAGVSQTPSNKVTEKGKYVELRCDPISGHTALYWYRQSLGQGPEFLIYFQGTGAADDSGLPNDRFFAVRPEGSVSTLKIQRTERGDSAVYLCASSPSHQGLGHPEQFFGPGTRLTVL.